In its sample, the clone carrying this T cell receptor (beta chain) was seen a few times. Antigen: not known. CDR3 size: 15 residues. Trimming left V 5 bases short and J 5 bases short, with 18 bases between. From germline, CDR1 is SGHTA and CDR2 FQGNSA. The data belong to a study of T-cell memory formation after mild COVID-19. At the level of the study: Largely, TCR clusters stayed within a single donor.

Constant-segment primers were used for 5'RACE, and the resulting TCR alpha and TCR beta cDNA libraries carried sample barcodes and UMIs. In TCRdb, the 5' RACE reads were re-called with MiXCR into one record per CDR3 protein. The top ten clones hold around 41% of a sample with tens of thousands of distinct CDR3 sequences, 9.5% to 15% of them seen once. Findings and caveats of the study: Memory from before infection featured some responding clones, which suggests cross-reactive memory joined. The authors did not confirm SARS-CoV-2 specificity of second-wave clones peaking day 37.

Sequenced sample: PBMCs or a T cell subset sorted from them (not recorded which). This rearrangement joins TRBV7-2 to TRBJ2-5; D might be TRBD2 (6 bases). The sequence was obtained from a man younger than 35 who had mild COVID-19 (a few samples of this study predate the infection). Cell type and time point are not known. The CDR3 protein is CASSASGTLRETQYF. The CDR3 DNA is TGTGCCAGCAGCGCATCCGGGACTCTGCGGGAGACCCAGTACTTC.